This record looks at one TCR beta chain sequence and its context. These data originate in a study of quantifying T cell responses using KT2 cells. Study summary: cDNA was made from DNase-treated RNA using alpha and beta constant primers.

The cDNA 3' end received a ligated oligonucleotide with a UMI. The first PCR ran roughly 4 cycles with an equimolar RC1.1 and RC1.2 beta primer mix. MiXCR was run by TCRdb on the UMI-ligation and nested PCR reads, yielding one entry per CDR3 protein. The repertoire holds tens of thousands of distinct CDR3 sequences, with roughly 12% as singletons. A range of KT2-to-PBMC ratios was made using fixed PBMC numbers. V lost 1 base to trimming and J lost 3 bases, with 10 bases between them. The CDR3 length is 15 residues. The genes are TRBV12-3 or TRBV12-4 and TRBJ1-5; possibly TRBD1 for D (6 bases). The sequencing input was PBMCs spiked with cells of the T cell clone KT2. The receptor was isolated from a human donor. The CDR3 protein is CASSLGWTDNQPQHF. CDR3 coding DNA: TGTGCCAGCAGTTTAGGTTGGACAGACAATCAGCCCCAGCATTTT.